This T cell receptor (beta chain) emerged from a study of identical twins. Germline-derived CDR1 and CDR2 are SGHRS and YFSETQ. V was pared by 3 bases and J by 1 base, with 10 bases between. This CDR3 is 14 amino acids long. General study results and limits: Among out-of-frame alpha sequences shared by twins, low generation probability occurred in excess. Interpretation of the results relied on cross-sectional statistical analysis and not on following the same donors.

Healthy Caucasians were all of the donors. Of note for this clonotype: Its specificity is unknown.

Template switching (which added a universal primer site) was used, and cDNA carried unique molecular identifiers. TCRdb analysed the 5' RACE reads with MiXCR anew, one entry per CDR3 protein. This table holds around 570,000 distinct CDR3 sequences, around a tenth found once. The data were also submitted as part of a second study, on yellow fever vaccine responses in identical twins.

Sequencing was done on a sample of PBMCs. The origin of this receptor is a woman under 30 in good health. The chain recombines TRBV5-1 with TRBJ1-1; D is possibly TRBD1 (5 bases). This CDR3 is CASSSGRENTEAFF. CDR3 nucleotide sequence: TGCGCCAGCAGCTCTGGCAGGGAGAACACTGAAGCTTTCTTT.